This T cell receptor beta chain appears in the sequencing data of a study of somatic mutations in cytotoxic T cells in rheumatoid arthritis. As for the study in general: Patient blood (around 30 ml EDTA) was collected right after diagnosis, preceding any treatment.

V was shortened by 0 bases and J by 1 base, with 14 bases between the two germline ends. Per germline, CDR1 SGHRS and CDR2 YFSETQ. The CDR3 loop spans 16 amino acids. Libraries were prepared by immunoSEQ multiplex PCR; TCRdb keeps only in-frame clonotypes and omits some of them. This sample has around 20,000 clones, with 65% to 70% found just once. This clone was observed a few times. Specimen: CD8+ T cells sorted from blood. The sequence was obtained from an adult with rheumatoid arthritis. This chain links TRBV5-1 with TRBJ2-7; the D is unclear. The CDR3 sequence: CASSLALQSSSYEQYF. The CDR3 coding sequence is TGCGCCAGCAGCTTGGCCCTACAGAGCAGTTCCTACGAGCAGTACTTC.